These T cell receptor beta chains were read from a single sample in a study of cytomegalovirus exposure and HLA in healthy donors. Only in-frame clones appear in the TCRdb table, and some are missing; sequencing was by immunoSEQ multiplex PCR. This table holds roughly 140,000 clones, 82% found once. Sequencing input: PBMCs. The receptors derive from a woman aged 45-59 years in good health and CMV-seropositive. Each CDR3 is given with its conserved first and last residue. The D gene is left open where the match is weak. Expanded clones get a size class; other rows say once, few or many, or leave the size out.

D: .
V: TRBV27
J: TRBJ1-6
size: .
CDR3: CASSLSKGTRGDNSPLHF
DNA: TGTGCCAGCAGTTTATCAAAGGGGACCCGGGGGGATAATTCACCCCTCCACTTT

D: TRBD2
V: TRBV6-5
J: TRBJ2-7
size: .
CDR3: CASSYGAGGISYEQYF
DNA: TGTGCCAGCAGTTACGGGGCGGGGGGGATCTCCTACGAGCAGTACTTC

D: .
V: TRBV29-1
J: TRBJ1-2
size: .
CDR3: CSVEEQDNYGYTF
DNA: TGCAGCGTTGAGGAACAGGATAACTATGGCTACACCTTC

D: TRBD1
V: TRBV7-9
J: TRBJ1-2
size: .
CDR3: CASSPDRAASGYTF
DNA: TGTGCCAGCAGCCCGGACAGGGCAGCCTCTGGCTACACCTTC

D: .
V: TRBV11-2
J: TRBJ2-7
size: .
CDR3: CASSLEDSYEQYF
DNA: TGTGCCAGCAGCTTAGAGGACAGTTACGAGCAGTACTTC

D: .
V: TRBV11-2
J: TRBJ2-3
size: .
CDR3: CASSYSLTDTQYF
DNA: TGTGCCAGCAGCTATTCTCTCACAGATACGCAGTATTTT

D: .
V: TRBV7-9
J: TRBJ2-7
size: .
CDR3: CASSLDAGRYSYEQYF
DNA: TGTGCCAGCAGCTTAGATGCGGGGCGTTACTCCTACGAGCAGTACTTC

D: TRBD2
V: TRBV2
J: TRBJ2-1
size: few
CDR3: CASSPSGAAYNEQFF
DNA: TGTGCCAGCAGCCCAAGCGGGGCAGCCTACAATGAGCAGTTCTTC

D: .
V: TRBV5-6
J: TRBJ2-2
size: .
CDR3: CASSFLRIANTGELFF
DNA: TGTGCCAGCAGCTTTCTGCGTATCGCGAACACCGGGGAGCTGTTTTTT

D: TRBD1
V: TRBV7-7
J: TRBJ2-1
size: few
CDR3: CASSFGTGNEQFF
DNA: TGTGCTAGCAGCTTCGGGACAGGGAATGAGCAGTTCTTC

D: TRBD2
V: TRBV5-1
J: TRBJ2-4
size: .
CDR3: CASSLVTSGGAAKNIQYF
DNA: TGCGCCAGCAGCTTGGTGACTAGCGGGGGGGCAGCCAAAAACATTCAGTACTTC

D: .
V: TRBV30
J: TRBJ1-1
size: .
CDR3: CAWSVQANTEAFF
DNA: TGTGCCTGGAGTGTACAGGCGAACACTGAAGCTTTCTTT

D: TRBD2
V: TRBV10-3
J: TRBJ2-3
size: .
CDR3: CAISGLAGGRTDTQYF
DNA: TGTGCCATCAGTGGGCTAGCGGGGGGGCGCACAGATACGCAGTATTTT

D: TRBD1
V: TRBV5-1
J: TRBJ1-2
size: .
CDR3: CASSPDRGVGNYGYTF
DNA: TGCGCCAGCAGCCCGGACAGGGGAGTCGGTAACTATGGCTACACCTTC

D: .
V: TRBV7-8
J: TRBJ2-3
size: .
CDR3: CASSLEEREDTQYF
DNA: TGTGCCAGCAGCTTAGAAGAGAGGGAGGATACGCAGTATTTT

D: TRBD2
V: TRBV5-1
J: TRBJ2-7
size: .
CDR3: CASRHSSGTTYEQYF
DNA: TGCGCCAGCAGACATTCTAGCGGGACCACCTACGAGCAGTACTTC

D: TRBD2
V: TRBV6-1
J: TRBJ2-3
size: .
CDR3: CASTWTSGYTDTQYF
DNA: TGTGCCAGCACCTGGACTAGCGGATACACAGATACGCAGTATTTT